What follows are 26 T cell receptor beta chains derived from one specimen sequenced in a study of vaccination effects on CD4 cells after COVID-19. These receptors' antigens are unknown. Assay used: immunoSEQ multiplex PCR; TCRdb lists only in-frame clones, some missing. The sample carries over 45,000 clones, over 60% recorded once. The authors isolated CD4+ T cells after nine to eleven days of culture. The sequenced sample was CD4+ T cells from PBMCs cultured without peptide, obtained before COVID-19 vaccination. The receptors originated from a human donor who received a COVID-19 vaccine.

V and J are TRBV2 and TRBJ2-3; TRBD2 matches 7 bases. The germline V gene encodes CDR1 SNHLY and CDR2 FYNNEI. Trimming at V came to 6 bases and at J to 8 bases, leaving 8 bases not matched to a gene. This CDR3 comprises 13 residues. In DNA, the CDR3 is TGTGCCAGCAGGCCTACTAGCGCAGGTACGCAGTATTTT. This translates into CASRPTSAGTQYF.

This clone turned up a few times. The V call is TRBV2, the J call TRBJ1-5; D uncertain. Germline V gene data show CDR1 as SNHLY and CDR2 as FYNNEI. This CDR3 is 12 amino acids long. The germline V and J ends were trimmed by 6 bases and 4 bases, with 7 bases remaining between them. Here the CDR3 DNA reads TGTGCCAGCAGCAGGTTTAATCAGCCCCAGCATTTT. Protein sequence: CASSRFNQPQHF.

The V gene is TRBV5-5, the J gene TRBJ2-7; 8 bases agree with TRBD1. This CDR3 spans 13 amino acids. Germline V gene lookup returns CDR1 SGHKS and CDR2 YYEKEE (reference sequence). Trimming cost V 4 bases and J 4 bases; bases outside gene matches: 4. CDR3 DNA: TGTGCCAGCAGCCGGGACAGGAATTACGAGCAGTACGTC. Its protein product is CASSRDRNYEQYV.

The J gene is TRBJ2-7, the V gene TRBV30, with D tentatively TRBD1 (6 bases). CDR1 and CDR2 (germline): GTSNPN, SVGIG (reference sequence). This CDR3 is built from 12 residues. The V end lost 2 bases, the J end lost 2 bases, and 7 bases lay between the germline ends. The CDR3, as DNA: TGTGCCTGGAGTCGGGACACCTACGAGCAGTACGTC. This encodes CAWSRDTYEQYV.

The gene calls are TRBV5-4 and TRBJ1-1; D is possibly TRBD1 (5 bases). The germline V gene encodes CDR1 SGHNT and CDR2 YYREEE (reference sequence). The CDR3 loop spans 15 amino acids. Trimming left V 0 bases short and J 4 bases short, with 13 bases between. This CDR3 is CASSLVPGGVTEAFF. CDR3 DNA sequence: TGTGCCAGCAGCTTGGTCCCGGGAGGGGTCACTGAAGCTTTCTTT.

The rearrangement joins TRBV30 to TRBJ2-6, with 9 bases lining up with TRBD1. V trimming: 3 bases; J trimming: 0 bases; junction bases outside the gene matches: 6. In germline, CDR1 is GTSNPN, CDR2 SVGIG (reference sequence). The CDR3 totals 17 residues. The CDR3 DNA reads TGTGCCTGGAGCCGACAGGGGGGCCTCTCTGGGGCCAACGTCCTGACTTTC. Protein product: CAWSRQGGLSGANVLTF.

This chain connects TRBV3-1 (or the pseudogene TRBV3-2) to TRBJ2-5, with 16 bases that match TRBD2. This CDR3 is built from 16 residues. V shed 5 bases, J shed 7 bases, and the junction held 7 bases outside the gene matches. CDR1 LGHDT and CDR2 YNNKEL come from the germline V gene (reference sequence). The CDR3 loop is CASSSGLAGGLGTQYF. CDR3 in DNA: TGTGCCAGCAGCTCGGGACTAGCGGGGGGGCTTGGGACCCAGTACTTC.

This chain uses TRBV5-1 with TRBJ1-4, with TRBD1 matching over 9 bases. Germline CDR1 is SGHRS and CDR2 is YFSETQ. V lost 4 bases, J lost 7 bases, and 8 bases stayed unmatched. The CDR3 is made up of 15 amino acids. The CDR3 reads CASSVTGGAGEKLFF. CDR3 in DNA: TGCGCCAGCAGCGTTACAGGGGGCGCCGGTGAAAAACTGTTTTTT.

The chain couples TRBV28 to TRBJ1-4, with TRBD1 as a possible D gene (5 bases). Trimming removed 5 bases from V and 4 bases from J, with 14 bases in between. CDR3 length equals 15 residues. Germline loops: CDR1 MDHEN, CDR2 SYDVKM. The CDR3 DNA follows: TGTGCCAGCAGTACGCACCGGGACGGTAATGAAAAACTGTTTTTT. Translation gives CASSTHRDGNEKLFF.

The chain carries TRBV5-1 and TRBJ2-5; TRBD1 is a possible D gene (5 bases). V was shortened by 3 bases and J by 0 bases, with 9 bases between the two germline ends. CDR1 and CDR2 (germline): SGHRS, YFSETQ. The CDR3 has 14 residues. DNA of the CDR3: TGCGCCAGCAGCTGGCAGGGTTACCAAGAGACCCAGTACTTC. This codes for CASSWQGYQETQYF.

The genes are TRBV11-2 and TRBJ1-1; D not resolved. The CDR3 extends over 13 amino acids. Germline loops: CDR1 SGHAT, CDR2 FQNNGV. Trimming cost V 0 bases and J 1 base, with 3 bases left between them. The CDR3: CASSLDPNTEAFF. DNA for the CDR3: TGTGCCAGCAGCTTAGATCCGAACACTGAAGCTTTCTTT.

The rearrangement uses TRBV5-1 and TRBJ2-3; TRBD2 aligns across 10 bases. There are 16 residues in the CDR3. Trimming took 0 bases from V and 0 from J; bases not matched to a gene: 1. Germline V gives CDR1 SGHRS, CDR2 YFSETQ. The CDR3: CASSLGLAGSTDTQYF. The CDR3 DNA reads as TGCGCCAGCAGCTTGGGACTAGCGGGTAGCACAGATACGCAGTATTTT.

The rearrangement links TRBV4-1 to TRBJ1-5, with 12 bases lining up with TRBD1. In germline, CDR1 is MGHRA, CDR2 YSYEKL. The V and J ends lost 3 bases and 4 bases, in that order; junction bases with no gene match: 4. This CDR3 region has 16 residues. This CDR3 is CASSQGQGARNQPQHF. The CDR3 nucleotides read TGCGCCAGCAGCCAGGGACAGGGGGCGCGAAATCAGCCCCAGCATTTT.

The V gene is TRBV19, the J gene TRBJ2-1; 7 bases agree with TRBD2. V was clipped by 5 bases and J by 3 bases; unmatched bases: 4. From germline, CDR1 is LNHDA and CDR2 SQIVND (reference sequence). This CDR3 is 14 amino acids long. The CDR3 DNA follows: TGTGCCAGTAGTCCGCGGACTAGCTACAATGAGCAGTTCTTC. Encoded protein: CASSPRTSYNEQFF.

The chain couples TRBV4-3 to TRBJ1-1, with D possibly being TRBD1 (5 bases). The CDR3 has 15 amino acids. V was clipped by 1 base and J by 4 bases, with 13 bases between them. The V gene's germline CDR1 is LGHNA and CDR2 YSLEER. The CDR3 here is CASSQAGQSGTEAFF. CDR3 nucleotide sequence: TGCGCCAGCAGCCAAGCCGGACAAAGCGGCACTGAAGCTTTCTTT.

The chain links TRBV4-3 to TRBJ1-4; D is undetermined. Germline CDR1 and CDR2: LGHNA and YSLEER. This CDR3 is 17 amino acids long. V lost 0 bases and J 2 bases, leaving 13 bases between the germline ends. The DNA of the CDR3 is TGCGCCAGCAGCCAAGATAACAGCGCCCTTACTAATGAAAAACTGTTTTTT. It encodes CASSQDNSALTNEKLFF.

The J gene is TRBJ1-3, the V gene TRBV19; D possibly corresponds to TRBD1 (5 bases). From germline, CDR1 is LNHDA and CDR2 SQIVND (reference sequence). The CDR3 length is 14 residues. Trimming pared 4 bases from V and 1 base from J, leaving 8 bases between. The CDR3 is CASSTGQSGNTIYF. CDR3 nucleotide sequence: TGTGCCAGTAGTACAGGACAATCTGGAAACACCATATATTTT.

This chain uses TRBV2 with TRBJ1-6; D may be TRBD1 (5 bases). The CDR3 sequence is 15 residues long. The germline V and J ends were trimmed by 2 bases and 0 bases, with 5 bases remaining between them. Germline values: CDR1 SNHLY, CDR2 FYNNEI. The CDR3: CASSEQGSYNSPLHF. As DNA, the CDR3 is TGTGCCAGCAGTGAACAGGGCTCCTATAATTCACCCCTCCACTTT.

The CDR3 protein is CASSVGAGGRPETQYF. The CDR3 DNA reads as TGTGCCAGCAGCGTAGGGGCGGGGGGGCGACCAGAGACCCAGTACTTC. This rearrangement joins TRBV9 to TRBJ2-5; 9 bases align to TRBD2. This CDR3 is built from 16 residues. The trim removed 0 bases at V and 4 bases at J, leaving 7 bases unmatched. The germline V gene encodes CDR1 SGDLS and CDR2 YYNGEE.

This clone has a single count. The chain employs TRBV29-1 and TRBJ1-2; 10 positions match TRBD1. V was pared by 5 bases and J by 10 bases, with 10 bases of the junction left unmatched. CDR1 and CDR2 (germline): SQVTM, ANQGSEA. CDR3 length: 13 amino acids. The CDR3 DNA is TGCAGCGTTTCTCGGGACAGGGGATTTGTCTACACCTTC. Residues: CSVSRDRGFVYTF.

This chain joins TRBV2 and TRBJ2-5, with D perhaps TRBD1 or TRBD2 (6 bases each). Trimming stripped 2 bases from V and 6 bases from J, with 16 bases between. Germline CDR1 is SNHLY and CDR2 is FYNNEI. This CDR3 is built from 15 residues. The CDR3 nucleotides are TGTGCCAGCAGTGAAAACGCATTAGGGGGGCAGACCCAGTACTTC. It is translated as CASSENALGGQTQYF.

The V and J genes are TRBV5-1 and TRBJ2-3, with a possible D match to TRBD1 (6 bases). Germline V gives CDR1 SGHRS, CDR2 YFSETQ. The CDR3 consists of 16 residues. Trimming shortened V by 2 bases and J by 1 base, and 14 bases separated the two germline ends. This chain's CDR3 is CASSLDPGVRTDTQYF. The CDR3 DNA is TGCGCCAGCAGCTTAGACCCAGGGGTTCGCACAGATACGCAGTATTTT. The whole variable domain, filled in from reference TRBV5-1 and TRBJ2-3, reads KAGVTQTPRYLIKTRGQQVTLSCSPISGHRSVSWYQQTPGQGLQFLFEYFSETQRNKGNFPGRFSGRQFSNSRSEMNVSTLELGDSALYLCASSLDPGVRTDTQYFGPGTRLTVL.

The chain recombines TRBV7-3 with TRBJ2-1, with 7 bases fitting TRBD1. With V trimmed by 1 base and J by 4 bases, 16 bases remained unmatched. CDR1 SGHTA and CDR2 FQGTGA come from the germline V gene. CDR3 length: 19 residues. CDR3 in DNA: TGTGCCAGCAGCTTAAGCCCGAATCCACAGGGGAAAGGTTACAATGAGCAGTTCTTC. This encodes CASSLSPNPQGKGYNEQFF.

This clone was detected a few times. V usage is TRBV3-1 (or the pseudogene TRBV3-2) and J usage is TRBJ1-1, with 7 nucleotides matching TRBD1. Trimming cost V 1 base and J 8 bases; bases outside gene matches: 10. The CDR3 runs 15 residues. The germline V gene encodes CDR1 LGHDT and CDR2 YNNKEL (reference sequence). DNA for the CDR3: TGTGCCAGCAGCCAAGTCCTCCGGGACAGAGGAGAAGCTTTCTTT. As protein: CASSQVLRDRGEAFF.

This sequence joins TRBV11-2 and TRBJ1-5; possibly TRBD1 for D (5 bases). The V gene lost 5 bases and the J gene lost 0 bases, with 8 bases spanning the gap. The CDR3 is 14 amino acids. Germline V lookup: CDR1 SGHAT, CDR2 FQNNGV. The CDR3 DNA reads as TGTGCCAGCAGCCTGACAGATAGCAATCAGCCCCAGCATTTT. Its protein product is CASSLTDSNQPQHF.

The chain is built from TRBV5-1 and TRBJ2-2; 9 nucleotides align to TRBD1. This CDR3 has 15 residues. The germline gives CDR1 SGHRS, CDR2 YFSETQ. V was pared by 0 bases and J by 7 bases, with 4 bases of the junction left unmatched. The CDR3, as DNA: TGCGCCAGCAGCTTGGAACAGGGGGCGGTCGGGGAGCTGTTTTTT. Translation: CASSLEQGAVGELFF.